This TCR beta chain was identified during a study of T cells after yellow fever vaccination. Study background: When fractions had low cell numbers, they were prepared with SMART-Seq v4 Ultra Low Input.

Findings and limits, study-wide: Repertoires sorted by FACS could include abundant clonotypes that are contaminants from the bulk population. Reappearance after the booster was observed for most primary-vaccination clones (about 96% CD4, over 70% CD8).

This clonotype came up a few times. Its antigen is currently unknown. The study made its TCR cDNA through 5'RACE template switching. That step introduced a universal primer site along with UMIs. TCRdb called the 5' RACE reads again in MiXCR, with one record for every CDR3 protein. The profile covers some 340,000 distinct CDR3 sequences, with roughly 4% appearing a single time and 20% to 25% taken by the ten largest. Per the germline V gene, CDR1 is LNHNV and CDR2 is YYDKDF (reference sequence). The CDR3 spans 12 residues. Trimming left V 0 bases short and J 8 bases short, with 7 bases between. V is TRBV15 and J is TRBJ1-2; D unresolved. This TCR came from a man younger than 35 who received the YFV17D yellow fever vaccine. The sequenced sample was PBMCs, obtained 5 days after the yellow fever booster vaccination. This chain's CDR3 is CATSRDSGGYTF. Here the CDR3 DNA reads TGTGCCACCAGCAGAGATTCCGGGGGCTACACCTTC.